This T cell receptor (beta chain) was profiled in a study of T cell repertoires in cytomegalovirus infection. As for the study in general: An indication of both CMV infection and matching HLA type came from public TCR beta signatures.

TCRdb recomputed calls from the reads with MiXCR, one row per CDR3 protein. The table lists about 770,000 distinct CDR3 sequences, about 28% of them singletons. Trimming took 5 bases from V and 1 from J, leaving 9 bases between them. Germline CDR1 SEHNR, CDR2 FQNEAQ (reference sequence). This CDR3 spans 13 amino acids. Concerning this clonotype: The antigen is undetermined.

The sequences come from cultured CD8+ T cells from PBMCs, collected from culture after CMV antigen stimulation. The chain combines TRBV7-9 with TRBJ2-7; maybe TRBD1 (6 bases). The sequence derives from a human donor in good health (CMV status not recorded). Some clones in this sample may be carry-over from other donors' samples. The CDR3 loop reads CASSHQGSYEQYF. DNA of the CDR3: TGTGCCAGCAGCCACCAGGGGTCCTACGAGCAGTACTTC.